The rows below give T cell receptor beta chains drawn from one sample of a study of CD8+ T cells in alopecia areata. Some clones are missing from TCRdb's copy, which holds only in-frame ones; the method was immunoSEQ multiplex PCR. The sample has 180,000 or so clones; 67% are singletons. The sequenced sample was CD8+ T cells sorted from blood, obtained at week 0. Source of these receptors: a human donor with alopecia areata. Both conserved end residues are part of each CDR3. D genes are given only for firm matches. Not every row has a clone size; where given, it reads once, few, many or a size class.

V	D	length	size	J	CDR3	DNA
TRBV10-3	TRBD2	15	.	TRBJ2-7	CATVLDSGVSYEQYF	TGTGCCACCGTTTTGGATAGCGGGGTTTCCTACGAGCAGTACTTC
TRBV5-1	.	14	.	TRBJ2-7	CASSLVTDSYEQYF	TGCGCCAGCAGCTTGGTTACGGACTCCTACGAGCAGTACTTC
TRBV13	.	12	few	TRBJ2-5	CASSLGLETQYF	TGTGCCAGCAGCTTAGGCCTGGAGACCCAGTACTTC
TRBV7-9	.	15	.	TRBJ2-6	CASSPRGAGANVLTF	TGTGCCAGCAGCCCCAGGGGGGCTGGGGCCAACGTCCTGACTTTC
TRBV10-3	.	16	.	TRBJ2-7	CAIRQQGGLGPYEQYF	TGTGCCATCCGGCAACAGGGAGGTTTGGGACCCTACGAGCAGTACTTC
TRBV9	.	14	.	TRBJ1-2	CASSVAFGGNECTF	TGTGCCAGCAGCGTTGCTTTTGGCGGTAACGAGTGCACCTTC
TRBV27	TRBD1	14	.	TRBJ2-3	CASKGQGFTDTQYF	TGTGCCAGCAAAGGACAGGGGTTCACAGATACGCAGTATTTT
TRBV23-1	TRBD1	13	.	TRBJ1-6	CASKGQGKPPLHF	TGCGCCAGCAAGGGACAGGGGAAACCACCCCTCCACTTT
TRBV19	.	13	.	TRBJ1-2	CASSFGRNYGYTF	TGTGCCAGTAGTTTCGGCAGGAACTATGGCTACACCTTC
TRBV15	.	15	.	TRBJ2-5	CATSRDGGGGETQYF	TGTGCCACCAGCAGAGATGGAGGGGGCGGGGAGACCCAGTACTTC
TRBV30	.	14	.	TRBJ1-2	CAWRRLQRNYGYTF	TGTGCCTGGCGAAGACTCCAAAGGAACTATGGCTACACCTTC
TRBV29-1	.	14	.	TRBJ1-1	CSVPAGGSNTEAFF	TGCAGCGTTCCGGCGGGGGGTAGTAACACTGAAGCTTTCTTT
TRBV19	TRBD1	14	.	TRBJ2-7	CASTPGQGVYEQYF	TGTGCCAGTACCCCTGGACAGGGTGTCTACGAGCAGTACTTC
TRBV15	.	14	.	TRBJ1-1	CATSRGALNTEAFF	TGTGCCACCAGCAGGGGAGCGCTGAACACTGAAGCTTTCTTT
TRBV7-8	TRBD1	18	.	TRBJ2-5	CASSLDRRTGDNQETQYF	TGTGCCAGCAGCTTAGACCGCAGGACAGGGGACAACCAAGAGACCCAGTACTTC
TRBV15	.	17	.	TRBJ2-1	CATSPQKPAGPGTEQFF	TGTGCCACCAGCCCCCAAAAGCCGGCCGGGCCAGGGACTGAGCAGTTCTTC
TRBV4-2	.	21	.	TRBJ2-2	CASSQVIVTPSATGSSGELFF	TGTGCCAGCAGCCAAGTTATTGTAACCCCATCGGCCACAGGCTCTTCCGGGGAGCTGTTTTTT
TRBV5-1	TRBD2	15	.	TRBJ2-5	CASSLSGGRQETQYF	TGCGCCAGCAGCCTAAGCGGGGGGCGGCAAGAGACCCAGTACTTC
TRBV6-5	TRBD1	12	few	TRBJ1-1	CASSPWTGEAFF	TGTGCCAGCAGCCCCTGGACAGGTGAAGCTTTCTTT
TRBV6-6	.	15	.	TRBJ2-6	CASSYQEAGANVLTF	TGTGCCAGCAGTTACCAGGAGGCTGGGGCCAACGTCCTGACTTTC
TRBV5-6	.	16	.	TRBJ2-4	CASSPDSSASKNIQYF	TGTGCCAGCAGCCCGGATTCCAGCGCGAGCAAAAACATTCAGTACTTC
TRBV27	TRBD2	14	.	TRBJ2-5	CASSFRGDQETQYF	TGTGCCAGCAGTTTCCGGGGGGACCAAGAGACCCAGTACTTC
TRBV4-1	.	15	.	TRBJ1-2	CASSQTVRYQGGYTF	TGCGCCAGCAGCCAAACGGTCCGATACCAGGGTGGCTACACCTTC
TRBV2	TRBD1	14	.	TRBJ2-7	CASLRAGQGYEQYF	TGTGCCAGCTTGCGGGCAGGACAGGGCTACGAGCAGTACTTC
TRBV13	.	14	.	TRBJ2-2	CASSSGTARGELFF	TGTGCCAGCAGCTCCGGGACCGCGCGAGGGGAGCTGTTTTTT
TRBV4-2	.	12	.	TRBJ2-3	CASSQGEDTQYF	TGTGCCAGCAGCCAGGGCGAGGATACGCAGTATTTT
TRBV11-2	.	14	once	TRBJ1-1	CASSLGTDSGAAFF	TGTGCCAGCAGCTTAGGGACGGACAGTGGGGCAGCTTTCTTT
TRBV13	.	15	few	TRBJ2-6	CASSLGSPGANVLTF	TGTGCCAGCAGCTTGGGTTCCCCCGGGGCCAACGTCCTGACTTTC
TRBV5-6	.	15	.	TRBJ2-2	CASSSVRAGTGELFF	TGTGCCAGCAGCTCCGTCAGGGCGGGCACCGGGGAGCTGTTTTTT
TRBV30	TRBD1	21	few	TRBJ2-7	CAWRIFPGQGRAGLSSYEQYF	TGTGCCTGGAGGATCTTCCCGGGACAGGGGCGAGCGGGGTTGTCGTCCTACGAGCAGTACTTC
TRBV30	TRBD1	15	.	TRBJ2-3	CAWTPDRAERDTQYF	TGTGCCTGGACCCCGGACAGGGCCGAAAGGGATACGCAGTATTTT
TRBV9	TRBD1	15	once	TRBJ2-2	CASSLTGGNTGELFF	TGTGCCAGCAGCTTAACAGGGGGAAACACCGGGGAGCTGTTTTTT
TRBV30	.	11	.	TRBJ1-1	CAWSVPAEAFF	TGTGCCTGGAGTGTCCCAGCTGAAGCTTTCTTT
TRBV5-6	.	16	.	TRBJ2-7	CASSLGTWAPYYEQYF	TGTGCCAGCAGCTTGGGGACTTGGGCCCCCTACTACGAGCAGTACTTC
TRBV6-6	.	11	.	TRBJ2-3	CASRGRDTQYF	TGTGCCAGCAGAGGGAGAGATACGCAGTATTTT
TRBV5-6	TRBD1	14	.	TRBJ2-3	CASSPGTGADTQYF	TGTGCCAGCAGCCCGGGGACAGGGGCAGATACGCAGTATTTT
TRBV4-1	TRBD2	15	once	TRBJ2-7	CASSQGSGGSYEQYF	TGCGCCAGCAGCCAAGGTAGCGGGGGATCCTACGAGCAGTACTTC
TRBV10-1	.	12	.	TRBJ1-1	CASSDFGSEAFF	TGCGCCAGCAGTGATTTTGGATCTGAAGCTTTCTTT
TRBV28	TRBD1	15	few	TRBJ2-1	CASSEIETGDNEQFF	TGTGCCAGCAGCGAGATAGAAACAGGGGACAATGAGCAGTTCTTC
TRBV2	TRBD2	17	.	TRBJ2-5	CASRLTGTRTLEETQYF	TGTGCCAGCCGGTTAACCGGGACTAGAACCTTAGAAGAGACCCAGTACTTC
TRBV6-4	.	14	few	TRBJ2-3	CASSRGPDTDTQYF	TGTGCCAGCAGTCGCGGACCAGACACAGATACGCAGTATTTT
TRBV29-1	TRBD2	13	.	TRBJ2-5	CSCGGGAGETQYF	TGCAGCTGTGGCGGGGGGGCAGGGGAGACCCAGTACTTC
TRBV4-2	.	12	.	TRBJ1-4	CASSQEGGVLFF	TGTGCCAGCAGCCAAGAGGGTGGCGTGCTGTTTTTT
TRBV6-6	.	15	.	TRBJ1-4	CASGGEDRSNEKLFF	TGTGCCAGCGGGGGGGAAGACAGGAGCAATGAAAAACTGTTTTTT
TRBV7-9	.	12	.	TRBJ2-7	CAVRAGGGEQYF	TGTGCCGTCCGGGCCGGTGGTGGCGAGCAGTACTTC
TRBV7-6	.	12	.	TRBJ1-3	CASSLSGNTIYF	TGTGCCAGCAGCCTGTCCGGAAACACCATATATTTT
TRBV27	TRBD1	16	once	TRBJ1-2	CASSLTYQGQGYGYTF	TGTGCCAGCAGTCTCACCTACCAGGGACAGGGGTATGGCTACACCTTC
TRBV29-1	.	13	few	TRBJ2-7	CSVEVGRSYEQYF	TGCAGCGTTGAAGTGGGTAGATCCTACGAGCAGTACTTC
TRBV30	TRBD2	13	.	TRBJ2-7	CAWRGRGSYEQYF	TGTGCCTGGAGGGGGCGGGGGAGCTACGAGCAGTACTTC
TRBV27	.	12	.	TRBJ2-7	CASSLDSYEQYF	TGTGCCAGCAGTTTGGACTCCTACGAGCAGTACTTC
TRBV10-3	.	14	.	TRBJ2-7	CAISDAGNSYEQYF	TGTGCCATCAGTGATGCGGGGAACTCCTACGAGCAGTACTTC
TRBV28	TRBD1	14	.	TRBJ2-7	CASSGQGVSYEQYF	TGTGCCAGCAGTGGACAGGGGGTCTCCTACGAGCAGTACTTC
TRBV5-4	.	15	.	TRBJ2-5	CASSLMEGAQETQYF	TGTGCCAGCAGCTTAATGGAAGGAGCACAAGAGACCCAGTACTTC
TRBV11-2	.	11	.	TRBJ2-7	CASSSDYEQYF	TGTGCCAGCAGCTCAGATTACGAGCAGTACTTC
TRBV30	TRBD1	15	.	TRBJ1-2	CAWSVLDRGLYGYTF	TGTGCCTGGAGTGTACTGGACAGGGGGCTCTATGGCTACACCTTC
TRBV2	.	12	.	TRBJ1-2	CASLKGGYGYTF	TGTGCCAGTCTGAAAGGGGGCTATGGCTACACCTTC
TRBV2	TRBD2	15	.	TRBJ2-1	CASCSPTSGHNEQFF	TGTGCCAGCTGTTCCCCGACTAGCGGACACAATGAGCAGTTCTTC
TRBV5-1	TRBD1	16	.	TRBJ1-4	CASSPRDRAEFEKLFF	TGCGCCAGCAGCCCCCGCGACAGGGCCGAGTTTGAAAAACTGTTTTTT
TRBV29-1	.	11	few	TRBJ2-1	CSVGLYNEQFF	TGCAGCGTGGGCCTCTACAATGAGCAGTTCTTC